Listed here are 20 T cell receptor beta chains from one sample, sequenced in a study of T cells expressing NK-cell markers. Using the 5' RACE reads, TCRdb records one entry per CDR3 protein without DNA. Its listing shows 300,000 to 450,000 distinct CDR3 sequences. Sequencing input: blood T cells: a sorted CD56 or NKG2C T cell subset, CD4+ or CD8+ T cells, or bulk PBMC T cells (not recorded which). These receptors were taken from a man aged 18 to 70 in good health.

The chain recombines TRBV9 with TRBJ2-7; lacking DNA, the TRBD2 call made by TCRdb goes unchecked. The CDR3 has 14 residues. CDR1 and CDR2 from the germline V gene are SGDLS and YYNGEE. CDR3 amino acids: CASSQDPTLSEQYF.

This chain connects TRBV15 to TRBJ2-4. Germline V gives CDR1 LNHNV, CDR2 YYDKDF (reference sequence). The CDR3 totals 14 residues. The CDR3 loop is CATSRVTHKNIQYF.

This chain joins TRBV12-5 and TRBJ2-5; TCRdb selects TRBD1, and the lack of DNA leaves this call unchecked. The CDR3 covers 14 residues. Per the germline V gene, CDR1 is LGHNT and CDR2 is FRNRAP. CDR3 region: CASGNLQGKETQYF.

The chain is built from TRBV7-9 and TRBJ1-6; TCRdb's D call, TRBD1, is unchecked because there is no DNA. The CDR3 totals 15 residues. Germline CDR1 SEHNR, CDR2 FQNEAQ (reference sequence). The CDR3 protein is CASSAGTGYNSPLHF.

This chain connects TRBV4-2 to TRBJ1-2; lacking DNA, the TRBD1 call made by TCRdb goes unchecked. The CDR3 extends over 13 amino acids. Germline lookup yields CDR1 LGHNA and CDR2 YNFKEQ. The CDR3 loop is CASRPQGSDGYTF.

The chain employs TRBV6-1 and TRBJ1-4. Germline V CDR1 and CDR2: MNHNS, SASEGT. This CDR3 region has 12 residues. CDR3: CATRLEGEKLFF.

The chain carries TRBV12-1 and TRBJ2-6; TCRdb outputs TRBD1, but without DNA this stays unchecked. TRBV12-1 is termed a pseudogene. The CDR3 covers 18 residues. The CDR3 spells CASSFAWTRTGTPRVLTF.

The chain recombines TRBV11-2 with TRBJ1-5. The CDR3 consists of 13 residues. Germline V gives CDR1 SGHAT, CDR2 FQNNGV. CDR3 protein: CASSLNGNQPQHF.

The CDR3 spells CSARNRLAGDHNEQFF. This rearrangement joins TRBV20-1 to TRBJ2-1; TCRdb picks TRBD2, but there is no DNA to check that call. This CDR3 region has 16 residues. CDR1 and CDR2 from the germline V gene are DFQATT and SNEGSKA (reference sequence).

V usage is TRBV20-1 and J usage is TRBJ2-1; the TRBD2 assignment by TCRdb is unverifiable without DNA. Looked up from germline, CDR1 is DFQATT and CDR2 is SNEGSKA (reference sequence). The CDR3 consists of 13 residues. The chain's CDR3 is CSAIKGLAGGQFF.

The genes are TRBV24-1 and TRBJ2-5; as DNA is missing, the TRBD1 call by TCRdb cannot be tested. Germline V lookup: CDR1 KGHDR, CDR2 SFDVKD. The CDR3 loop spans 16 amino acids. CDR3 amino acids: CATSDRTGGNQETQYF.

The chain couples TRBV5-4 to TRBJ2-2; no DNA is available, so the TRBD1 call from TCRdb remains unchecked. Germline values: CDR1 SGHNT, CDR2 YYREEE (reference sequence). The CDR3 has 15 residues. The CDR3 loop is CASSSRDRRPRELFF.

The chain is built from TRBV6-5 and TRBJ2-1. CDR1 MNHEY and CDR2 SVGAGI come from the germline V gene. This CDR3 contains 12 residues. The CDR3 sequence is CASSFRRDEQFF.

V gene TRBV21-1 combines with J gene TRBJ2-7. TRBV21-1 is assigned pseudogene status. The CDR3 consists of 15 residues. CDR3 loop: CASTKCGTASYEQYF.

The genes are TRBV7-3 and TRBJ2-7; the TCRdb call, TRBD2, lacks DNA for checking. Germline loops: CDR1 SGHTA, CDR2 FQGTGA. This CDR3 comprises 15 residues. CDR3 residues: CASTLGGETSYEQYF.

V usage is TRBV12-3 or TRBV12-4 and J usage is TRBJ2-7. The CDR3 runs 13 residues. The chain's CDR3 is CASSLSDGYEQYF.

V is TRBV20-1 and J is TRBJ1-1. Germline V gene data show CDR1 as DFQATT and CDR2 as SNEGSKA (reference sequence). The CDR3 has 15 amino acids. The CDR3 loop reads CSARDYGTANTEAFF.

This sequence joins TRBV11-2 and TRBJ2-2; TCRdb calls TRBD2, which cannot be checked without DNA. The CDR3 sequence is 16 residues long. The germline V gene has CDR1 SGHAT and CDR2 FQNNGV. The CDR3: CASSPRSGGLGGELFF.

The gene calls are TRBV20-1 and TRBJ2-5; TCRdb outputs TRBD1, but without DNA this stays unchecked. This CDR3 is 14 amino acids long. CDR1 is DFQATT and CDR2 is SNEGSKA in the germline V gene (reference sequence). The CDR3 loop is CSAKGDRGRETQYF.

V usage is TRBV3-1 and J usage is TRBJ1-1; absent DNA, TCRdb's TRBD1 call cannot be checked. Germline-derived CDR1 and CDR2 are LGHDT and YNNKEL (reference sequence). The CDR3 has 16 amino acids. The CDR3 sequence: CASSQGGGTGGTEAFF.